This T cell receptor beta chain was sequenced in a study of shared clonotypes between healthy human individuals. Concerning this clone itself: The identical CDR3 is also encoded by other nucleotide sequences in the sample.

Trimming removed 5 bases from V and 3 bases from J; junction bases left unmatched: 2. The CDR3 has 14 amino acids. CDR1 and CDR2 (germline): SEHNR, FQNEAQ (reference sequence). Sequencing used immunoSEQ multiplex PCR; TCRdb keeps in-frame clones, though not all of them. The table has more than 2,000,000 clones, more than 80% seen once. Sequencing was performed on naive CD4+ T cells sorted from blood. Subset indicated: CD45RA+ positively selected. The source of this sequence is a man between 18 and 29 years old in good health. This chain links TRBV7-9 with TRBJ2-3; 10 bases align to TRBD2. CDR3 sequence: CASSPSGGTDTQYF. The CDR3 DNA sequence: TGTGCCAGCAGCCCTAGCGGGGGAACAGATACGCAGTATTTT.